This TCR beta chain was observed in a study of STAT5B mutations in CD4+ large granular lymphocyte leukemia. Looked up from germline, CDR1 is MGHRA and CDR2 is YSYEKL. V was trimmed by 1 base and J by 0 bases, leaving 10 bases between them. This CDR3 spans 17 amino acids. Some clones are missing from TCRdb's copy, which holds only in-frame ones; the method was immunoSEQ multiplex PCR. The data contain about 26,000 clones, around 80% of them seen just once; the ten biggest clones take up approximately 1.1%. Source material: CD4+ T cells from blood buffy coats. This receptor was identified in a human donor in good health. The genes are TRBV4-1 and TRBJ2-6; D not certain. The CDR3: CASSQVPGYSGANVLTF. The CDR3 DNA reads TGCGCCAGCAGCCAAGTCCCGGGTTACTCTGGGGCCAACGTCCTGACTTTC.